One sample yielded the 27 T cell receptor beta chains listed below, sequenced in a study of cytomegalovirus exposure and HLA in healthy donors. PCR primers comprised 60 Vbeta and 13 Jbeta primers. Assay: immunoSEQ multiplex PCR; the TCRdb copy retains only in-frame clones and omits some. The sample contains 160,000 or so clones, roughly 76% of which appear only once. What was sequenced was PBMCs. These receptors all stem from a woman under 30 in good health and CMV-seropositive.

The chain combines TRBV5-1 with TRBJ1-2; 7 bases agree with TRBD1. The CDR3 runs 15 residues. CDR1 SGHRS and CDR2 YFSETQ come from the germline V gene. V was clipped by 0 bases and J by 3 bases; unmatched bases: 5. The CDR3 sequence is CASSLDVGGDYGYTF. The CDR3 nucleotides are TGCGCCAGCAGCTTGGATGTAGGGGGCGACTATGGCTACACCTTC.

The V gene is TRBV6-5, the J gene TRBJ1-6, with 7 nucleotides matching TRBD1. The J segment lost 9 bases and the V segment lost 6 bases, leaving 8 bases of the junction unmatched. Germline lookup yields CDR1 MNHEY and CDR2 SVGAGI. This CDR3 contains 14 residues. The DNA for the CDR3 is TGTGCCAGCAGGAAAACAGGGGACCGTTCACCCCTCCACTTT. Translated, it gives CASRKTGDRSPLHF.

The chain carries TRBV27 and TRBJ2-1; a possible D gene is TRBD2 (6 bases). The germline V gene encodes CDR1 MNHEY and CDR2 SMNVEV (reference sequence). This CDR3 contains 15 residues. The ends were cut back, 2 bases at V and 0 bases at J, with 8 bases in the middle. The CDR3 here is CASSLRRGSYNEQFF. DNA of the CDR3: TGTGCCAGCAGTTTACGGCGGGGCTCCTACAATGAGCAGTTCTTC.

As concerns this clone: The same CDR3 arises from other DNA sequences in this sample as well. The V gene is TRBV5-1, the J gene TRBJ2-2; 10 bases are shared with TRBD1. V lost 6 bases to trimming and J lost 6 bases; unmatched junction nucleotides: 5. The V gene's germline CDR1 is SGHRS and CDR2 YFSETQ. The CDR3 spans 14 residues. Here the CDR3 reads CASKRQGASGELFF. The CDR3 nucleotides read TGCGCCAGCAAGCGACAGGGGGCCTCCGGGGAGCTGTTTTTT.

The V gene is TRBV11-2, the J gene TRBJ2-5, with 10 nucleotides matching TRBD2. The germline V gene encodes CDR1 SGHAT and CDR2 FQNNGV. Trimming cost V 5 bases and J 5 bases; bases outside gene matches: 11. The CDR3 has 16 residues. CDR3 sequence reads: CASSLLRQGLAETQYF. In DNA, the CDR3 is TGTGCCAGCAGCCTCCTGAGACAGGGACTAGCGGAGACCCAGTACTTC.

The chain combines TRBV27 with TRBJ1-5; TRBD1 matches 9 bases. CDR3 length equals 15 residues. Germline CDR1 reads MNHEY; CDR2 reads SMNVEV (reference sequence). The V and J ends lost 3 bases and 6 bases, in that order; junction bases with no gene match: 6. The CDR3 is CASSFVGQGIQPQHF. As DNA, the CDR3 is TGTGCCAGCAGTTTTGTCGGACAGGGGATTCAGCCCCAGCATTTT.

V is TRBV29-1 and J is TRBJ1-6; TRBD1 agrees at 11 bases. This CDR3 region has 13 residues. Germline assignment: CDR1 SQVTM and CDR2 ANQGSEA. With V trimmed by 6 bases and J by 8 bases, 3 bases remained unmatched. The CDR3 DNA follows: TGCAGCGTACGGACAGGGGGCGATTCACCCCTCCACTTT. It yields the protein CSVRTGGDSPLHF.

This chain links TRBV7-2 with TRBJ2-1; D ambiguous. Trimming left V 1 base short and J 8 bases short, with 9 bases between. Per germline, CDR1 SGHTA and CDR2 FQGNSA. The CDR3 has 13 residues. CDR3 in DNA: TGTGCCAGCAGCTTAGGACTTCTGGATGAGCAGTTCTTC. Encoded protein: CASSLGLLDEQFF.

Here the CDR3 reads CASSTRTGAGNTIYF. DNA for the CDR3: TGTGCCAGCAGCACACGGACAGGGGCCGGAAACACCATATATTTT. The rearrangement links TRBV7-2 to TRBJ1-3, with 9 positions matching TRBD1. Germline values: CDR1 SGHTA, CDR2 FQGNSA. The CDR3 sequence is 15 residues long. V lost 5 bases, J lost 4 bases, and 6 bases stayed unmatched.

The chain is built from TRBV5-1 and TRBJ2-7; 14 bases align to TRBD2. The CDR3 loop spans 18 amino acids. The V gene end was trimmed by 4 bases and the J gene end by 2 bases; junction bases not matched to a gene: 11. CDR1 and CDR2 from the germline V gene are SGHRS and YFSETQ. The CDR3 region is CASSLGTSGGRLAYEQYF. DNA of the CDR3: TGCGCCAGCAGCCTGGGGACTAGCGGGGGCCGGTTGGCCTACGAGCAGTACTTC.

The CDR3 loop reads CASSVTGGRETQYF. In nucleotides, the CDR3 is TGTGCCAGCAGCGTCACAGGGGGCCGAGAGACCCAGTACTTC. The chain joins TRBV2 to TRBJ2-5; 9 nucleotides agree with TRBD1. CDR3 length: 14 residues. V gave up 6 bases and J gave up 4 bases; unmatched junction bases: 6. Germline V CDR1 and CDR2: SNHLY, FYNNEI.

This clone was seen more than once but under ten times. V gene TRBV19 combines with J gene TRBJ2-2; D uncertain. Trimming removed 5 bases at V and 2 bases at J, with 12 bases between. This CDR3 has 15 residues. In germline, CDR1 is LNHDA, CDR2 SQIVND (reference sequence). As DNA, the CDR3 is TGTGCCAGTAGTCTGAGTTTCGGTAACACCGGGGAGCTGTTTTTT. Protein: CASSLSFGNTGELFF.

J is TRBJ2-6 and V is TRBV11-2, with D perhaps matching TRBD2 (5 bases). The V and J ends lost 5 bases and 0 bases respectively, with 14 bases between them. This CDR3 region has 17 residues. In germline, CDR1 is SGHAT, CDR2 FQNNGV. CDR3 nucleotide sequence: TGTGCCAGCAGCCCTAATCGGGGAAACTCTGGGGCCAACGTCCTGACTTTC. It codes for CASSPNRGNSGANVLTF.

This chain uses TRBV5-8 with TRBJ2-5, with 11 bases fitting TRBD2. Germline assignment: CDR1 SGHTS and CDR2 YDEGEE. This CDR3 has 14 residues. Losses at the gene ends were 6 bases for V and 7 bases for J; bases not matched to a gene: 8. CDR3 residues: CASNLAGGAGTQYF. As DNA, the CDR3 is TGTGCCAGCAACCTAGCGGGGGGTGCGGGGACCCAGTACTTC.

This sequence joins TRBV9 and TRBJ2-7; perhaps TRBD2 as D (6 bases). The V end was cut by 4 bases, the J end by 6 bases, with 23 bases between. Germline lookup yields CDR1 SGDLS and CDR2 YYNGEE. The CDR3 is made up of 16 amino acids. The CDR3 spells CASSPGGSGPLSEQYF. Written as DNA, the CDR3 is TGTGCCAGCAGCCCCGGGGGATCGGGGCCTCTGTCCGAGCAGTACTTC.

The rearrangement joins TRBV7-9 to TRBJ2-7; 7 bases agree with TRBD1. Germline V lookup: CDR1 SEHNR, CDR2 FQNEAQ (reference sequence). The CDR3 length is 13 residues. Losses at the gene ends were 10 bases for V and 7 bases for J; bases not matched to a gene: 13. The CDR3 bases are TGTGCCATAAACACAGGGGTCTTGGAAGAGCAGTACTTC. Its protein product is CAINTGVLEEQYF.

The chain carries TRBV7-9 and TRBJ2-2; 7 nucleotides line up with TRBD1. The CDR3 loop spans 14 amino acids. Germline CDR1 SEHNR, CDR2 FQNEAQ (reference sequence). With 7 bases clipped from V and 7 bases from J, the junction kept 9 bases outside the gene matches. CDR3 sequence reads: CASTAGGRNGELFF. In DNA, the CDR3 is TGTGCCAGCACTGCAGGGGGAAGAAACGGGGAGCTGTTTTTT.

This sequence joins TRBV14 and TRBJ2-1; D gene unclear. Trimming cost V 3 bases and J 6 bases, with 6 bases left between them. The CDR3 has 12 residues. Per the germline V gene, CDR1 is SGHDN and CDR2 is FVKESK. The CDR3 bases are TGTGCCAGCAGCCAGGTGGCCAATGAGCAGTTCTTC. This sequence encodes CASSQVANEQFF.

The chain recombines TRBV5-1 with TRBJ1-1; D gene uncertain. V lost 4 bases and J 2 bases, leaving 9 bases between the germline ends. The germline gives CDR1 SGHRS, CDR2 YFSETQ. This CDR3 is 13 amino acids long. The CDR3 coding sequence is TGCGCCAGCAGCCTAACAGAAAACACTGAAGCTTTCTTT. This translates into CASSLTENTEAFF. The complete variable domain, with remaining parts taken from reference TRBV5-1 and TRBJ1-1, reads KAGVTQTPRYLIKTRGQQVTLSCSPISGHRSVSWYQQTPGQGLQFLFEYFSETQRNKGNFPGRFSGRQFSNSRSEMNVSTLELGDSALYLCASSLTENTEAFFGQGTRLTVV.

The V and J genes are TRBV6-1 and TRBJ1-1, with TRBD1 matching over 8 bases. The V gene's germline CDR1 is MNHNS and CDR2 SASEGT. This CDR3 is 12 amino acids long. With V trimmed by 5 bases and J by 11 bases, 7 bases remained unmatched. The CDR3 DNA is TGTGCCAGCAGTTTGGACAGGGATTTGGCTTTCTTT. It encodes CASSLDRDLAFF.

Regarding this clone: A junction end diverges from the germline sequence, so it may reflect a read error. The V and J genes are TRBV7-7 and TRBJ2-1; D might be TRBD2 (5 bases). The CDR3 has 15 residues. Germline V gives CDR1 SSHAT, CDR2 FNYEAQ (reference sequence). CDR3 amino acids: CASSLSREQYNEQFF. CDR3 sequence (DNA): TGTGCTAGCAGCTTATCGAGGGAACAATACAATGAGCAGTTCTTC.

The gene calls are TRBV27 and TRBJ2-5; TRBD1 aligns across 9 bases. With the DNA end fitting TRBJ2-7 better, the J assignment may be wrong. The CDR3 is 15 amino acids. Per the germline V gene, CDR1 is MNHEY and CDR2 is SMNVEV (reference sequence). DNA of the CDR3: TGTGCCAGCAGCCGACCCGGGACAGGGATCTACGAGCAGTACTTC. Residues: CASSRPGTGIYEQYF.

V gene TRBV7-2 combines with J gene TRBJ1-3; D remains ambiguous. The V gene's germline CDR1 is SGHTA and CDR2 FQGNSA. This CDR3 spans 13 amino acids. With 6 bases removed from V and 0 bases from J, the gap between germline ends came to 6 bases. This chain's CDR3 is CASSLNSGNTIYF. The CDR3 nucleotides read TGTGCCAGCAGTCTTAACTCTGGAAACACCATATATTTT.

The chain is built from TRBV18 and TRBJ2-7; no firm D call. The CDR3 has 13 residues. From germline, CDR1 is KGHSH and CDR2 LQKENI. Between the trimmed V and J ends, which lost 6 bases and 2 bases, there was a span of 11 bases. The CDR3 sequence: CASSLNEAYEQYF. Here the CDR3 DNA reads TGTGCCAGCTCCCTTAACGAGGCCTACGAGCAGTACTTC.

J is TRBJ2-7 and V is TRBV11-2, with D possibly TRBD1 on 5 matching bases. The CDR3 is 14 residues long. Trimming took off 2 bases at V and 6 bases at J, with 14 bases between the two ends. CDR1 and CDR2 from the germline V gene are SGHAT and FQNNGV. This chain's CDR3 is CASSLRSQGTEQYF. The CDR3 coding sequence is TGTGCCAGCAGCTTACGGTCGCAGGGAACCGAGCAGTACTTC.

The chain links TRBV7-8 to TRBJ2-4; maybe TRBD2 (6 bases). Germline CDR1 and CDR2: SGHVS and FQNEAQ. The CDR3 consists of 14 residues. The germline V and J ends were trimmed by 6 bases and 7 bases, with 16 bases remaining between them. CDR3 bases: TGTGCCAGCAGTTTGAGGGAGGCCACTAACATTCAGTACTTC. Amino acid sequence: CASSLREATNIQYF.

The chain joins TRBV30 to TRBJ1-3; 7 bases are a match to TRBD1. V dropped 4 bases and J dropped 4; count of bases not matched to a gene: 13. The CDR3 spans 16 residues. The germline CDR1 and CDR2 sequences are GTSNPN and SVGIG (reference sequence). The CDR3 region is CAWTTLRKGAGNTIYF. For the CDR3, the DNA is TGTGCCTGGACCACGCTTCGCAAGGGGGCAGGAAACACCATATATTTT. The whole variable domain, filled in from reference TRBV30 and TRBJ1-3, reads SQTIHQWPATLVQPVGSPLSLECTVEGTSNPNLYWYRQAAGRGLQLLFYSVGIGQISSEVPQNLSASRPQDRQFILSSKKLLLSDSGFYLCAWTTLRKGAGNTIYFGEGSWLTVV.